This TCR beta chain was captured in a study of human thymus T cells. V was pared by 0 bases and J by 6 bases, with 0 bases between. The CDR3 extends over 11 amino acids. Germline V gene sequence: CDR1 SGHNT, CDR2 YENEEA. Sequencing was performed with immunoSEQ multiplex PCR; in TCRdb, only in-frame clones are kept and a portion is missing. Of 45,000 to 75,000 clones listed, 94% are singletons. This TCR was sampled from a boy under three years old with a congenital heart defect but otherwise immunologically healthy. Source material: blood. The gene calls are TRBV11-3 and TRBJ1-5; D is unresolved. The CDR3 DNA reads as TGTGCCAGCAGCTTAGATCAGCCCCAGCATTTT. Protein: CASSLDQPQHF.